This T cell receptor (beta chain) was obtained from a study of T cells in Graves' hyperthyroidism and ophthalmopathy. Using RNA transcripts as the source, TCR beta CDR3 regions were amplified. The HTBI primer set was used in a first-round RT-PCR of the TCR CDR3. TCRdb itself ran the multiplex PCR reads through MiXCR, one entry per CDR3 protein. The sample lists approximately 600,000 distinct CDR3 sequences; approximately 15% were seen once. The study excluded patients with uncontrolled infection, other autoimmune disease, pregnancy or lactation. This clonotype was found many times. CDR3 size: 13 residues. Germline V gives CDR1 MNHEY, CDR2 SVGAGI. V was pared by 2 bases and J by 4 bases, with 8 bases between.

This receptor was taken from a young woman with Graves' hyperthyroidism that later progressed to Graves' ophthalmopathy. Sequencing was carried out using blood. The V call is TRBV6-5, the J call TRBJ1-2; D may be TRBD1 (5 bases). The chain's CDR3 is CASSYGGSYGYTF. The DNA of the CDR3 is TGTGCCAGCAGTTACGGGGGTTCCTATGGCTACACCTTC.